The 11 T cell receptor beta chains presented below share a single source sample, sequenced in a study of beta chain features in type 1 diabetes. Every isolated RNA sample was fully reverse transcribed, so sequencing captured expressed TCRB transcripts. The repertoire was sequenced with immunoSEQ multiplex PCR; TCRdb's copy has only in-frame clones and lacks some. Counted here are about 340,000 clones, under 8.5% occurring once; the ten biggest clones make up less than 0.5%. The specimen was central memory CD4+ T cells from blood. These receptor sequences come from a woman aged 18 to 35 in good health.

The V and J genes are TRBV6-5 and TRBJ2-1; 14 nucleotides match TRBD2. This CDR3 region has 15 residues. The V and J ends lost 5 bases and 7 bases, in that order; junction bases with no gene match: 4. Germline CDR1 reads MNHEY; CDR2 reads SVGAGI. The CDR3: CASSRRTSGRNEQFF. CDR3 DNA sequence: TGTGCCAGCAGTAGACGGACTAGCGGGAGGAATGAGCAGTTCTTC.

The sample holds a few counts of this clone. V gene TRBV7-8 combines with J gene TRBJ2-5, with 11 nucleotides matching TRBD2. Losses at the gene ends were 11 bases for V and 3 bases for J; bases not matched to a gene: 5. The V gene's germline CDR1 is SGHVS and CDR2 FQNEAQ. The CDR3 is 13 amino acids. The CDR3 DNA reads TGTGCCGGGGGGACTAGCGGTAAAGAGACCCAGTACTTC. Amino acid sequence: CAGGTSGKETQYF.

This clone was picked up a small number of times. This chain uses TRBV18 with TRBJ2-4; 7 bases agree with TRBD1. Germline V gives CDR1 KGHSH, CDR2 LQKENI. The CDR3 loop spans 18 amino acids. After removal of 2 bases from V and 1 base from J, the junction contained 11 bases not matched to a gene. The CDR3 nucleotides are TGTGCCAGCTCACCAGTCCCCAACAGGGGTCAGGCCAAAAACATTCAGTACTTC. This encodes CASSPVPNRGQAKNIQYF.

The chain is built from TRBV19 and TRBJ2-1, with 9 nucleotides matching TRBD1. CDR3 length: 12 residues. Looked up from germline, CDR1 is LNHDA and CDR2 is SQIVND (reference sequence). J lost 10 bases, V lost 8 bases, and 6 bases had no gene match. DNA for the CDR3: TGTGCCAGTGGGGACAGGGCGTTGGAGCAGTTCTTC. It is translated as CASGDRALEQFF.

The genes are TRBV7-9 and TRBJ2-5; D is ambiguous. CDR1 and CDR2 from the germline V gene are SEHNR and FQNEAQ (reference sequence). This CDR3 spans 13 amino acids. Trimming took off 3 bases at V and 7 bases at J, with 12 bases between the two ends. The CDR3 spells CASSLELTATQYF. CDR3 sequence (DNA): TGTGCCAGCAGCTTGGAATTGACGGCGACCCAGTACTTC.

This clone was recorded at least ten times. V is TRBV28 and J is TRBJ2-2; perhaps TRBD2 as D (5 bases). There are 15 residues in the CDR3. Per germline, CDR1 MDHEN and CDR2 SYDVKM. The V gene lost 5 bases and the J gene lost 4 bases, with 14 bases spanning the gap. The CDR3 nucleotides are TGTGCCAGCAGTCTCCGCTATAGCGTCACCGGGGAGCTGTTTTTT. Translation gives CASSLRYSVTGELFF.

There are a few counts of this clone. The chain has TRBV2 and TRBJ2-1, with a tentative D call TRBD1 (6 bases). The V end lost 4 bases, the J end lost 2 bases, and 15 bases lay between the germline ends. In germline, CDR1 is SNHLY, CDR2 FYNNEI. The CDR3 has 16 amino acids. For the CDR3, the DNA is TGTGCCAGCAGTGTTCGGCAACAGGGAACCTACAATGAGCAGTTCTTC. It yields the protein CASSVRQQGTYNEQFF.

This clone was picked up a small number of times. This chain connects TRBV6-5 to TRBJ1-1, with TRBD1 matching over 8 bases. Germline lookup yields CDR1 MNHEY and CDR2 SVGAGI. The CDR3 contains 13 residues. With 5 bases clipped from V and 7 bases from J, the junction kept 6 bases outside the gene matches. CDR3 loop: CASSQGAIIEAFF. The CDR3 bases are TGTGCCAGCAGTCAGGGGGCCATTATTGAAGCTTTCTTT.

This clone was seen a handful of times. The chain has TRBV29-1 and TRBJ2-7; TRBD2 agrees at 14 bases. The J call is in doubt because the DNA end fits TRBJ2-1 better. The CDR3 spans 15 residues. CDR1 SQVTM and CDR2 ANQGSEA come from the germline V gene. The DNA for the CDR3 is TGCAGCGTTGGGGTGGGGACTAGCGGGAGTAACGAGCAGTTCTTC. This encodes CSVGVGTSGSNEQFF.

This clone was observed a few times. CDR3 bases: TGTGCCACCAGCAGGAGGACGGGGGGAAATGAGCAGTTCTTC. The encoded protein is CATSRRTGGNEQFF. V and J are TRBV15 and TRBJ2-1; TRBD2 matches 7 bases. This CDR3 comprises 14 residues. V shed 3 bases and J 7 bases; nucleotides not matched to a gene: 6. The germline gives CDR1 LNHNV, CDR2 YYDKDF (reference sequence).

The V gene is TRBV7-9, the J gene TRBJ2-7, with D unclear. Germline V gives CDR1 SEHNR, CDR2 FQNEAQ (reference sequence). The CDR3 extends over 11 amino acids. V lost 11 bases to trimming and J lost 2 bases, with 10 bases between them. CDR3 sequence: CAVRRTYEQYF. Written as DNA, the CDR3 is TGTGCCGTCCGACGGACCTACGAGCAGTACTTC. Full variable domain (remainder filled in from reference TRBV7-9 and TRBJ2-7): DTGVSQNPRHKITKRGQNVTFRCDPISEHNRLYWYRQTLGQGPEFLTYFQNEAQLEKSRLLSDRFSAERPKGSFSTLEIQRTEQGDSAMYLCAVRRTYEQYFGPGTRLTVT.